This entry is about one T cell receptor (beta chain). What this receptor recognizes is not known. No base qualities exist here, and no much larger clone lies one base off it. These data originate in a study of cytomegalovirus exposure and HLA in healthy donors (TCRdb year 2017). Describing the broader study: An earlier analysis of approximately 600 of the donors reported about 290 Gb of sequence data and around 110 million unique TCR beta sequences from 150 million to 200 million T cells. The number of typed donors differed by locus: about 629-630 for A, B, C, DRB1 and DQB1; 522 for DQA1; fewer than 610 for DPA1; and roughly 450 for DPB1. Of the approximately 400 genotyped donors, about 80% fell in the genetic ancestry cluster associated with self-reported Caucasian donors. On average, over 200,000 unique TCR beta nucleotide sequences were sequenced per donor among about 400 genotyped donors of the cohort, with around 19% of those sequences being non-productive. Genome-wide SNP genotypes for about 65% of the 666 donors were used in a later genetic analysis, which treated that subset as a discovery cohort. Several DR-DQ haplotypes were treated as single units for association and clustering because of strong linkage in the cohort. All discovery cohort repertoires had been generated on a single sequencing platform. The study combined high-throughput TCR immunosequencing, statistical association of individual TCRs with disease status, and machine learning to predict cytomegalovirus infection status. The study aimed to test whether signatures of past pathogen exposure could be identified by cataloging public T cell receptors. About 280 gigabases of sequencing data and 75 million to 85 million unique TCR sequences made up an early release that covered under 750 HLA-typed donors. HLA typing included class I and class II loci at four-digit resolution. The study used immunosequencing to profile the T cell repertoires of under 700 subjects and linked those repertoires to cytomegalovirus serostatus. The later analysis used no new phenotypic data to find candidate immune exposures, relying instead on TCR beta sequences and their occurrence across donors. In a later analysis, previously published TCR beta repertoires from 500 to 750 donors were re-analyzed and high-resolution HLA genotyping was added so that TCR occurrence patterns could be studied. Donor age, sex, ethnicity and CMV serostatus were compiled together with the repertoire data. Along with the approximately 700-subject first cohort, a separate validation cohort of over a hundred different subjects was used. To decide whether each TCR beta V gene segment behaved as functional or pseudogenic, an earlier analysis of some 600 of the donors relied on high-throughput TCR beta sequencing. What the study reported, not specific to this receptor: The study listed 164 TCR beta chains as associated with cytomegalovirus. Most CMV-associated TCR beta chains appeared to be HLA-restricted in a later analysis, and the HLA associations seemed to be driven largely by CMV exposure. A cluster of highly shared sequence variants was judged likely to be a technical artifact of the sequencing pipeline. Assigning TCR associations to individual alleles was difficult when HLA alleles, especially DR and DQ, strongly co-occurred. The classifier was reported to diagnose cytomegalovirus status with high specificity and sensitivity in both the original and validation cohorts. Linkage disequilibrium might explain the correlated functional status among segregating V segments, but an unknown experimental factor could not be excluded. Only TCR beta chains were sequenced in this cohort, and the absence of alpha or paired-chain data limited detectable features. A later analysis associated approximately 17,000 TCR beta sequences with specific HLA alleles at a false discovery rate of 0.05. Roughly uniform sequencing depth across donors was assumed in presence/absence analyses, although this assumption may not hold. V-gene and J-gene trimming of TCR beta chains was associated with a missense DCLRE1C variant in a later genetic analysis, and the association was replicated in an independent cohort. The authors suggested that the approach could potentially be generalized to other disease states and immunological phenotypes. Several of the top co-occurrence clusters appeared to be linked to parvovirus B19, influenza, CMV and Epstein-Barr virus, according to a later analysis. Immune exposure information for the cohort was limited to CMV serostatus. According to a later genetic analysis, donors in an Asian-associated ancestry cluster had fewer N-insertions in productive TCRs than the approximately 650-donor mean. Some IMGT-functional V segments, including TRBV6-2 and TRBV6-3, could not be distinguished by the 87-base-pair reads and were therefore excluded. Because counts were too low, more than 15 rarely observed V segments, including chromosome 9 orphons, were left out of the earlier analysis of 587 of the donors. While some public TCRs were present in many individuals, most TCR sequences turned up only very rarely across donors. A few of the identified cytomegalovirus-associated TCR beta chains were confirmed in vitro to be specific for cytomegalovirus antigens. A later analysis found that TCR association rates varied across HLA loci, with DRB1 alleles showing the most associated TCRs and HLA-C alleles the fewest. In a later analysis, HLA-associated TCR beta chains were found to be more clonally expanded and to have lower generation probabilities than equally common non-associated chains. A further reported finding was that TCR beta sequences accurately predicted the HLA-A and HLA-B alleles for most subjects in the first cohort. Because HLA typing was missing for some donors at each locus, association tests included only the typed subset. Broadly in line with IMGT annotations, most TCR beta V segments showed up in productive rearrangements about 87% or about 30% of the time in an earlier analysis of a few hundred of the donors.

Library prep was done by the immunoSEQ multiplex PCR assay. For the multiplex PCR, a mixture combining 60 forward primers for TCR Vbeta segments and 13 reverse primers for TCR Jbeta segments was used. A multiplex PCR assay on genomic DNA amplified the CDR3 region of rearranged TCR beta genes. Amplified TCR beta libraries were sequenced as 87-base-pair reads on the Illumina HiSeq System. Per the original workflow: A later analysis counted approximately 76 million unique TCR beta chains across the 666 repertoires, and roughly 9.9 million of these chains were shared by at least two donors. To remove PCR and sequencing errors, raw reads were error-corrected and collapsed into unique sequences using a nearest-neighbor algorithm that merged closely related sequences. To assign V, D and J gene segments, CDR3 sequences were aligned to IMGT reference sequences. For a sequence to be retained, at least a six-nucleotide match to both a V gene segment and a J gene segment was required. A rearrangement counted as productive if the CDR3 had no stop codons and remained in frame with V and J, and every other rearrangement counted as non-productive. CDR3 was defined according to IMGT convention as the region running from the second conserved V-encoded cysteine to the conserved J-encoded phenylalanine. In an earlier analysis of more than 550 of the donors, sequences lacking an unambiguous match to a single V gene segment were excluded. In an earlier analysis of 587 of the donors, a V segment was called functional when productive rearrangements were above 56.7%, and segregating when the standard deviation between donors exceeded 5%. To diagnose cytomegalovirus status from the catalog of TCR beta chain sequences, a statistical classification framework was built. In a later analysis, V and J genes were assigned by comparing TCR nucleotide sequences against IMGT/GENE-DB human TR gene sequences. In a later analysis, CDR3 sequences and most-parsimonious VDJ recombination scenarios were assigned using the TCRdist pipeline. In a later analysis, each TCR beta chain was defined by its CDR3 amino acid sequence together with its V-gene family, and reads without a unique V-gene family were excluded. A later analysis removed 592 highly shared, low-generation-probability nucleotide sequences to deal with suspected cross-contamination and a sequencing artifact. In a later analysis, a clonal expansion index was calculated for each public chain from normalized within-repertoire ranks of inferred template counts. Generation probabilities in a later analysis came from a VDJ recombination model fitted to out-of-frame rearrangements, and those results were checked against IGoR. In a later analysis, TCR-TCR, TCR-HLA and TCR-CMV co-occurrence was scored with hypergeometric tests, and a repertoire-size bias correction was applied to TCR pairs. False discovery rates were estimated in a later analysis by permuting HLA or CMV assignments 20 times. In a later analysis, co-occurring TCRs were grouped with DBSCAN, and TCRdist sequence similarity was added when clustering was performed within HLA-allele-positive subsets. Co-occurrence clustering excluded repertoires with fewer than 30,000 or more than 120,000 public chains, plus five with anomalous nucleotide sharing. As stored in TCRdb, this immuneACCESS dataset retains in-frame rearrangements with V and J assigned. A fraction of the clones does not appear; measured against another copy, unresolved V genes explain less than half of the discrepancy, and the remainder lacks a known reason. That table is the source of V, J and clone size, and D and trimming were worked out from the DNA. Across this sample there are fewer than 95,000 clones, with approximately 69% seen only once. Under 25% of the sample is taken by the ten largest.

In the germline V gene, CDR1 corresponds to LGHNA and CDR2 to YSLEER. From its cysteine to its phenylalanine, the CDR3 spans 17 amino acids. CDR3 DNA is the only sequence kept; it has 51 bases, read in frame from the first base. V ends up 1 base short and J 0 bases short, with an unmatched junction base count of 9. The cohort consisted of fewer than 700 healthy bone marrow donors. Cohort members were all nominally healthy when sampled, although unrecorded immune exposures were likely present. The donor was CMV seropositive and was included in the group of some 290 seropositive cohort members. Each donor provided a peripheral blood sample, and peripheral blood mononuclear cells were used for TCR beta sequencing. Genomic DNA extraction from the blood cell samples was performed with the Qiagen DNeasy Blood Extraction Kit.

Sequences were obtained from PBMCs. This TCR derives from a woman aged 45-65 years in good health and CMV-seropositive. The chain is assembled from TRBV4-3 and TRBJ2-7, with 7 middle bases fitting TRBD1. Here the CDR3 is given as CASSQGKQGPSSYEQYF. The nucleotide sequence is given as TGCGCCAGCAGCCAAGGGAAACAGGGGCCCTCCTCCTACGAGCAGTACTTC.